What follows is one T cell receptor beta chain and its context. What it binds is unknown. A sample-barcoded 5' primer and a J-beta primer mix were used in a second PCR of about 7 to 12 cycles. From the 5' RACE reads, TCRdb called clonotypes with MiXCR, one entry per CDR3 protein. This sample has about 1,500,000 distinct CDR3 sequences, with about 43% found just once. Losses at the gene ends were 5 bases for V and 0 bases for J; bases not matched to a gene: 9. The CDR3 extends over 17 amino acids. The V gene's germline CDR1 is MNHEY and CDR2 SMNVEV (reference sequence). The data belong to a study of blood T cells in healthy people across ages. Background on the study: Template switching retrieved approximately one barcoded beta molecule for each two T cells. Study-wide points: The CMV status of each donor remained undetermined, and this could have confounded shifts in expanded clonotypes. The study found more naive CD4+ cells and higher diversity in long-lived than aged donors. Observed TCR beta diversity per million T cells went down as age went up. This fall followed a roughly linear course with age.

This clonotype was sampled from a woman aged 18-29 years in good health. The source material was blood. This rearrangement joins TRBV27 to TRBJ2-7; 11 nucleotides align to TRBD2. CDR3 nucleotides: TGTGCCAGCAGTCTTAGGGCTAGCGGGAGGAGCTCCTACGAGCAGTACTTC. Translated, it gives CASSLRASGRSSYEQYF.